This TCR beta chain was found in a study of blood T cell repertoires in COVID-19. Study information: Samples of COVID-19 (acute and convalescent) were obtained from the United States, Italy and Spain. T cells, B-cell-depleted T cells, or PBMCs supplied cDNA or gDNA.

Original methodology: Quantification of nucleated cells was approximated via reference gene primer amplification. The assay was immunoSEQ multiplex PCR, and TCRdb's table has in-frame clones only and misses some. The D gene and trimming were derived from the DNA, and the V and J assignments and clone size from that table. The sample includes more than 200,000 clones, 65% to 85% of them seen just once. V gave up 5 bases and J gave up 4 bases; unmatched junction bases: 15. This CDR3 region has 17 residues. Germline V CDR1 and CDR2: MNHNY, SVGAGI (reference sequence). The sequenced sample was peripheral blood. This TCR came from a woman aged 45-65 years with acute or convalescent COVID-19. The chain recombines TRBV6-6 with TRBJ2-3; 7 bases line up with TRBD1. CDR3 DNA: TGTGCCAGCAGTCTGAGTCTATCAGGGGGTATCGCAGATACGCAGTATTTT. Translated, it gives CASSLSLSGGIADTQYF.